One and the same sample provided the 6 T cell receptor beta chains below, sequenced in a study of CD8 T cells in Susac syndrome. Reverse transcription of roughly 0.45 to 1 ug RNA used random hexamers. TCRdb called the immunoSEQ multiplex PCR reads again in MiXCR, with one record for every CDR3 protein. This repertoire shows a few hundred thousand distinct CDR3 sequences, about 85% found once; its top ten account for approximately 0.11%. The sequenced sample consisted of CD8+ T cells from PBMCs. The source of these receptors is a human donor with multiple sclerosis.

The rearrangement links TRBV7-9 to TRBJ1-2, with D unclear. V shed 6 bases and J shed 4 bases, with 12 bases lying between them. CDR1 is SEHNR and CDR2 is FQNEAQ in the germline V gene (reference sequence). CDR3 size: 13 residues. The CDR3 sequence: CASSIGLVYGYTF. Written as DNA, the CDR3 is TGTGCCAGCAGTATAGGGTTGGTCTATGGCTACACCTTC.

J is TRBJ2-1 and V is TRBV2, with TRBD2 identical over 12 bases. V gave up 8 bases and J gave up 6 bases; unmatched junction bases: 8. CDR3 length: 15 amino acids. CDR1 is SNHLY, CDR2 FYNNEI, per germline. CDR3 in amino acids: CASPLLAGGSNEQFF. For the CDR3, the DNA is TGTGCCAGCCCGCTTCTAGCGGGAGGGAGCAATGAGCAGTTCTTC.

V gene TRBV27 combines with J gene TRBJ2-3, with 8 bases matching TRBD2. Per the germline V gene, CDR1 is MNHEY and CDR2 is SMNVEV (reference sequence). The CDR3 consists of 12 residues. V trimming: 10 bases; J trimming: 7 bases; junction bases outside the gene matches: 7. The CDR3 loop is CANTPGGNTQYF. DNA for the CDR3: TGTGCCAACACCCCGGGGGGGAATACGCAGTATTTT.

V and J are TRBV13 and TRBJ2-7, with D perhaps matching TRBD1 (6 bases). Germline V gene lookup returns CDR1 PRHDT and CDR2 FYEKMQ (reference sequence). This CDR3 has 16 amino acids. V was clipped by 0 bases and J by 2 bases, with 14 bases between them. The CDR3 DNA is TGTGCCAGCAGCTTAGGTCGAGGGACACAACCCTACGAGCAGTACTTC. Residues: CASSLGRGTQPYEQYF.

In this sample, this clonotype turned up a few times. The chain carries TRBV28 and TRBJ1-5; D ambiguous. CDR3 length: 12 residues. Trimming pared 3 bases from V and 6 bases from J, leaving 6 bases between. Germline V CDR1 and CDR2: MDHEN, SYDVKM. The chain's CDR3 is CASSFWGQPQHF. The CDR3 nucleotides are TGTGCCAGCAGTTTCTGGGGTCAGCCCCAGCATTTT.

The sample holds a few counts of this clonotype. The chain joins TRBV27 to TRBJ2-3, with D possibly TRBD2 on 6 matching bases. Germline CDR1 and CDR2: MNHEY and SMNVEV (reference sequence). The CDR3 consists of 12 residues. Trimming removed 5 bases at V and 11 bases at J, with 14 bases between. CDR3 loop: CASSASGVKQYF. The CDR3, as DNA: TGTGCCAGCAGTGCATCGGGAGTTAAGCAGTATTTT.